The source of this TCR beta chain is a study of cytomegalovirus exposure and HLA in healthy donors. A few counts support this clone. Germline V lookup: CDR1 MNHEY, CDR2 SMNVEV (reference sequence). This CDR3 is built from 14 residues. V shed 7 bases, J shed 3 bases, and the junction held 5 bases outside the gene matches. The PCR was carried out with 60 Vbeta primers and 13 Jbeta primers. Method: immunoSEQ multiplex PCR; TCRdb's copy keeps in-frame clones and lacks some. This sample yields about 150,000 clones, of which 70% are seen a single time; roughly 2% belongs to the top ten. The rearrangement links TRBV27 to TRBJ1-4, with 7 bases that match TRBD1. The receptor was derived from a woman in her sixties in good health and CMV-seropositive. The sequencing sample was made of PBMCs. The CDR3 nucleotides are TGTGCCAGCAACCACAGGGGAGCTAATGAAAAACTGTTTTTT. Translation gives CASNHRGANEKLFF.